A selection of T cell receptor beta chains follows, all from one sample in a study of shared clonotypes between healthy human individuals. TCRdb keeps only in-frame clones here, not all; method: immunoSEQ multiplex PCR. In the table there are about 1.1 million clones, 60% to 85% of which are singletons. Material: memory CD4+ T cells from PBMCs. The receptors originated from a man younger than 35 in good health. Some clones in this sample may be carry-over from other donors' samples. The CDR3 runs from the conserved cysteine through the conserved F or W. The D gene is left open where the match is weak. Clone size is stated in some rows and not others, as once, few, many or a class when expanded.

len: 15
v_gene: TRBV28
j_gene: TRBJ2-5
d_gene: -
abundance: -
CDR3aa: CASSIGGTIRETQYF
CDR3nt: TGTGCCAGCAGTATTGGAGGCACAATCAGGGAGACCCAGTACTTC

len: 16
v_gene: TRBV18
j_gene: TRBJ1-4
d_gene: -
abundance: once
CDR3aa: CASSPPLSSDNEKLFF
CDR3nt: TGTGCCAGCTCACCACCGCTTTCCAGTGATAATGAAAAACTGTTTTTT

len: 12
v_gene: TRBV18
j_gene: TRBJ2-7
d_gene: -
abundance: -
CDR3aa: CASSPSLYEQYF
CDR3nt: TGTGCCAGCTCACCAAGCCTCTACGAGCAGTACTTC

len: 14
v_gene: TRBV30
j_gene: TRBJ1-1
d_gene: TRBD1
abundance: -
CDR3aa: CASSPTGANTEAFF
CDR3nt: TGTGCCTCCTCTCCGACAGGGGCGAACACTGAAGCTTTCTTT

len: 15
v_gene: TRBV4-3
j_gene: TRBJ2-3
d_gene: -
abundance: -
CDR3aa: CASSPTRVGVGTQYF
CDR3nt: TGCGCCAGCAGCCCGACTAGGGTGGGTGTGGGTACGCAGTATTTT

len: 16
v_gene: TRBV21-1
j_gene: TRBJ2-1
d_gene: -
abundance: -
CDR3aa: CASSKTGGGSYNEQFF
CDR3nt: TGTGCCAGCAGCAAAACCGGGGGGGGCTCCTACAATGAGCAGTTCTTC

len: 13
v_gene: TRBV25-1
j_gene: TRBJ1-4
d_gene: -
abundance: few
CDR3aa: CASSGWVVEKLFF
CDR3nt: TGTGCCAGCAGTGGATGGGTAGTTGAAAAACTGTTTTTT

len: 15
v_gene: TRBV2
j_gene: TRBJ1-5
d_gene: -
abundance: many
CDR3aa: CASSEGGFSNQPQHF
CDR3nt: TGTGCCAGCAGTGAAGGGGGATTTAGCAATCAGCCCCAGCATTTT

len: 16
v_gene: TRBV6-1
j_gene: TRBJ2-2
d_gene: TRBD2
abundance: -
CDR3aa: CASSVVAGGNTGELFF
CDR3nt: TGTGCCAGCAGTGTTGTAGCGGGAGGGAACACCGGGGAGCTGTTTTTT

len: 14
v_gene: TRBV30
j_gene: TRBJ1-5
d_gene: TRBD1
abundance: once
CDR3aa: CAWSPGQLFQPQHF
CDR3nt: TGTGCCTGGAGCCCGGGACAGTTGTTCCAGCCCCAGCATTTT

len: 17
v_gene: TRBV4-1
j_gene: TRBJ1-3
d_gene: -
abundance: once
CDR3aa: CASSQKRGRGSGNTIYF
CDR3nt: TGCGCCAGCAGCCAGAAAAGGGGGAGGGGCTCTGGAAACACCATATATTTT

len: 15
v_gene: TRBV27
j_gene: TRBJ1-4
d_gene: -
abundance: once
CDR3aa: CASTRRGGVVEKLFF
CDR3nt: TGTGCCAGCACCCGGCGGGGGGGTGTTGTTGAAAAACTGTTTTTT

len: 16
v_gene: TRBV28
j_gene: TRBJ1-2
d_gene: -
abundance: -
CDR3aa: CASSLWGSGVNYGYTF
CDR3nt: TGTGCCAGCAGTTTATGGGGCTCAGGGGTTAACTATGGCTACACCTTC

len: 13
v_gene: TRBV7-9
j_gene: TRBJ2-5
d_gene: TRBD1
abundance: few
CDR3aa: CASSRGQGETQYF
CDR3nt: TGTGCCAGCAGCCGCGGACAGGGAGAGACCCAGTACTTC

len: 16
v_gene: TRBV5-1
j_gene: TRBJ2-5
d_gene: TRBD1
abundance: -
CDR3aa: CASSFGQGHSKETQYF
CDR3nt: TGCGCCAGCAGCTTTGGACAGGGTCACTCTAAAGAGACCCAGTACTTC

len: 16
v_gene: TRBV5-4
j_gene: TRBJ2-5
d_gene: TRBD1
abundance: once
CDR3aa: CASSPRDRARGETQYF
CDR3nt: TGTGCCAGCAGCCCCCGGGACAGGGCTCGGGGGGAGACCCAGTACTTC

len: 15
v_gene: TRBV5-1
j_gene: TRBJ1-2
d_gene: TRBD1
abundance: -
CDR3aa: CASSWGTAIFYGYTF
CDR3nt: TGCGCCAGCAGCTGGGGGACAGCGATTTTCTATGGCTACACCTTC

len: 16
v_gene: TRBV9
j_gene: TRBJ2-3
d_gene: TRBD2
abundance: -
CDR3aa: CASSTGLAGYTDTQYF
CDR3nt: TGTGCCAGCAGCACCGGACTAGCGGGATACACAGATACGCAGTATTTT

len: 14
v_gene: TRBV30
j_gene: TRBJ1-5
d_gene: -
abundance: -
CDR3aa: CAWSVASTNQPQHF
CDR3nt: TGTGCCTGGAGTGTCGCCAGCACAAATCAGCCCCAGCATTTT

len: 16
v_gene: TRBV5-6
j_gene: TRBJ2-7
d_gene: TRBD1
abundance: -
CDR3aa: CASSPGTGGGYYEQYF
CDR3nt: TGTGCCAGCAGCCCCGGGACAGGGGGTGGGTACTACGAGCAGTACTTC

len: 13
v_gene: TRBV28
j_gene: TRBJ1-1
d_gene: -
abundance: -
CDR3aa: CASSRGPNTEAFF
CDR3nt: TGTGCCAGCAGCAGGGGTCCGAACACTGAAGCTTTCTTT

len: 12
v_gene: TRBV7-2
j_gene: TRBJ1-1
d_gene: -
abundance: few
CDR3aa: CASSSTGPDAFF
CDR3nt: TGTGCCAGCAGCTCCACGGGCCCCGACGCTTTCTTT

len: 15
v_gene: TRBV5-6
j_gene: TRBJ2-3
d_gene: -
abundance: -
CDR3aa: CASSLGWTGTDTQYF
CDR3nt: TGTGCCAGCAGCTTGGGCTGGACGGGCACAGATACGCAGTATTTT

len: 13
v_gene: TRBV28
j_gene: TRBJ2-7
d_gene: -
abundance: -
CDR3aa: CASSSSDPAEQYF
CDR3nt: TGTGCCAGCAGTTCGTCGGACCCGGCAGAGCAGTACTTC

len: 15
v_gene: TRBV10-3
j_gene: TRBJ1-2
d_gene: -
abundance: -
CDR3aa: CAISESQGLGYGYTF
CDR3nt: TGTGCCATCAGTGAGTCCCAGGGGCTAGGCTATGGCTACACCTTC

len: 13
v_gene: TRBV7-9
j_gene: TRBJ2-7
d_gene: TRBD1
abundance: many
CDR3aa: CASSRRQGGEQYF
CDR3nt: TGTGCCAGCAGCAGGAGACAGGGGGGCGAGCAGTACTTC

len: 14
v_gene: TRBV6-1
j_gene: TRBJ2-3
d_gene: TRBD2
abundance: few
CDR3aa: CASSLAGGTDTQYF
CDR3nt: TGTGCCAGCAGTTTAGCGGGAGGCACAGATACGCAGTATTTT

len: 15
v_gene: TRBV5-1
j_gene: TRBJ2-5
d_gene: TRBD1
abundance: -
CDR3aa: CASSIRQGGLETQYF
CDR3nt: TGCGCCAGCAGCATTCGACAGGGGGGATTGGAGACCCAGTACTTC

len: 15
v_gene: TRBV18
j_gene: TRBJ1-5
d_gene: -
abundance: -
CDR3aa: CASSPDSHSNQPQHF
CDR3nt: TGTGCCAGCTCACCCGACAGCCATAGCAATCAGCCCCAGCATTTT

len: 18
v_gene: TRBV30
j_gene: TRBJ1-5
d_gene: -
abundance: -
CDR3aa: CASALGRLADYSNQPQHF
CDR3nt: TGTGCCTCAGCTTTAGGGCGGTTAGCGGACTATAGCAATCAGCCCCAGCATTTT

len: 14
v_gene: TRBV18
j_gene: TRBJ1-4
d_gene: -
abundance: -
CDR3aa: CASSPLGSNEKLFF
CDR3nt: TGTGCCAGCTCACCACTGGGGTCTAATGAAAAACTGTTTTTT

len: 19
v_gene: TRBV4-2
j_gene: TRBJ2-5
d_gene: TRBD2
abundance: once
CDR3aa: CASSQARSLAGTLGETQYF
CDR3nt: TGTGCCAGCAGCCAAGCGCGAAGCCTAGCGGGAACTTTAGGGGAGACCCAGTACTTC

len: 16
v_gene: TRBV27
j_gene: TRBJ2-7
d_gene: TRBD1
abundance: -
CDR3aa: CASRKLLGTGVNEQYF
CDR3nt: TGTGCCAGCAGAAAGCTACTTGGGACAGGGGTAAACGAGCAGTACTTC

len: 17
v_gene: TRBV4-3
j_gene: TRBJ2-7
d_gene: -
abundance: -
CDR3aa: CASSQDSRARLTYEQYF
CDR3nt: TGCGCCAGCAGCCAAGACTCGCGGGCCAGGTTGACGTACGAGCAGTACTTC

len: 15
v_gene: TRBV6-5
j_gene: TRBJ2-5
d_gene: TRBD1
abundance: -
CDR3aa: CASSYRDRGQETQYF
CDR3nt: TGTGCCAGCAGTTATCGGGACAGGGGGCAAGAGACCCAGTACTTC

len: 15
v_gene: TRBV6-6
j_gene: TRBJ1-4
d_gene: -
abundance: -
CDR3aa: CASSNTGSPNEKLFF
CDR3nt: TGTGCCAGCAGCAATACAGGGTCCCCTAATGAAAAACTGTTTTTT

len: 14
v_gene: TRBV27
j_gene: TRBJ1-1
d_gene: -
abundance: many
CDR3aa: CASTRDPGYTEAFF
CDR3nt: TGTGCCAGCACCCGGGACCCAGGGTACACTGAAGCTTTCTTT

len: 14
v_gene: TRBV5-8
j_gene: TRBJ1-2
d_gene: TRBD1
abundance: -
CDR3aa: CASSLTGTDYGYTF
CDR3nt: TGTGCCAGCAGCCTCACCGGGACAGACTATGGCTACACCTTC

len: 17
v_gene: TRBV7-9
j_gene: TRBJ1-1
d_gene: -
abundance: few
CDR3aa: CASSFSPVWGQNTEAFF
CDR3nt: TGTGCCAGCAGCTTTTCCCCAGTGTGGGGCCAGAACACTGAAGCTTTCTTT

len: 18
v_gene: TRBV4-2
j_gene: TRBJ2-7
d_gene: TRBD2
abundance: -
CDR3aa: CASSQEARSGTNTYEQYF
CDR3nt: TGTGCCAGCAGCCAAGAGGCCAGGTCCGGGACTAATACCTACGAGCAGTACTTC

len: 14
v_gene: TRBV7-3
j_gene: TRBJ1-2
d_gene: -
abundance: -
CDR3aa: CASSLTRVNYGYTF
CDR3nt: TGTGCCAGCAGCTTAACCAGGGTTAACTATGGCTACACCTTC

len: 14
v_gene: TRBV5-1
j_gene: TRBJ2-2
d_gene: -
abundance: -
CDR3aa: CASSQGQSAGELFF
CDR3nt: TGCGCCAGCAGCCAAGGACAGTCGGCCGGGGAGCTGTTTTTT

len: 14
v_gene: TRBV6-5
j_gene: TRBJ2-7
d_gene: TRBD1
abundance: many
CDR3aa: CASSYGTGAYEQYF
CDR3nt: TGTGCCAGCAGTTATGGGACAGGGGCCTACGAGCAGTACTTC

len: 11
v_gene: TRBV5-1
j_gene: TRBJ2-7
d_gene: -
abundance: -
CDR3aa: CASSLDLKQYF
CDR3nt: TGCGCCAGCAGCTTGGATCTTAAGCAGTACTTC

len: 16
v_gene: TRBV7-9
j_gene: TRBJ1-1
d_gene: -
abundance: -
CDR3aa: CASSLYAALMNTEAFF
CDR3nt: TGTGCCAGCAGCCTCTATGCAGCCTTAATGAACACTGAAGCTTTCTTT

len: 12
v_gene: TRBV2
j_gene: TRBJ2-7
d_gene: TRBD2
abundance: -
CDR3aa: CASRLAGGLRYF
CDR3nt: TGTGCCAGCCGACTAGCGGGAGGCCTGCGGTACTTC

len: 15
v_gene: TRBV4-1
j_gene: TRBJ2-1
d_gene: TRBD2
abundance: -
CDR3aa: CASNGGTSGYNEQFF
CDR3nt: TGCGCCAGCAACGGGGGGACTAGCGGCTACAATGAGCAGTTCTTC

len: 12
v_gene: TRBV29-1
j_gene: TRBJ2-1
d_gene: -
abundance: -
CDR3aa: CSVPDSLNEQFF
CDR3nt: TGCAGCGTTCCGGACTCTTTAAATGAGCAGTTCTTC

len: 14
v_gene: TRBV27
j_gene: TRBJ1-2
d_gene: -
abundance: -
CDR3aa: CASKPPGSDYGYTF
CDR3nt: TGTGCCAGCAAACCCCCGGGGAGCGACTATGGCTACACCTTC